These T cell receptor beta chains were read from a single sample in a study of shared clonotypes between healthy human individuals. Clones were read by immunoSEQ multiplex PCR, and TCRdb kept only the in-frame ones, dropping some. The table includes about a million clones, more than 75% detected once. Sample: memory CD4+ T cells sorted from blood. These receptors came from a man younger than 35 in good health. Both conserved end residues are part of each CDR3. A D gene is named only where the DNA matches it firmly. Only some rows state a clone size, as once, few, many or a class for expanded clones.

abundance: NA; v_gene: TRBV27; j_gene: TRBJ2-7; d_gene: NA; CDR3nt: TGTGCCAGCAGTTTATCGAAGGACCTCCGAAGGAGCGAGCAGTACTTC; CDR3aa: CASSLSKDLRRSEQYF
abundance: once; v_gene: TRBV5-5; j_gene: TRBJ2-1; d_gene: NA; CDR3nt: TGTGCCAGCAGCTCGAGGACAGACAAGAGCTACAATGAGCAGTTCTTC; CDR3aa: CASSSRTDKSYNEQFF
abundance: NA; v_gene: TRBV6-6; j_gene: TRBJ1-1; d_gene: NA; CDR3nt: TGTGCCAGCAGCCCCGGGTACCCCGGAACTGAAGCTTTCTTT; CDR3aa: CASSPGYPGTEAFF
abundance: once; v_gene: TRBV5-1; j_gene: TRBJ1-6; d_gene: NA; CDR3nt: TGCGCCAGCAGCTTGGGGAGGGTCTCTAATTCACCCCTCCACTTT; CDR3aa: CASSLGRVSNSPLHF
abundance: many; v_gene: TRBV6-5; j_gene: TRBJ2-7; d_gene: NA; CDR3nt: TGTGCCAGCAGTTACATGGGGTCGGAGCAGTACTTC; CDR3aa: CASSYMGSEQYF
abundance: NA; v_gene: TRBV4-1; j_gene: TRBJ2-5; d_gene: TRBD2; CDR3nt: TGCGCCAGCAGCCAAGAAGGCCCTAGCGGGGGTATACGAGAGACCCAGTACTTC; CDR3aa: CASSQEGPSGGIRETQYF
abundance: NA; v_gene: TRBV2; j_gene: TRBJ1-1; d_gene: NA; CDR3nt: TGTGCCAGCAGCGAAGAGGGACGGGAGAACACTGAAGCTTTCTTT; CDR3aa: CASSEEGRENTEAFF
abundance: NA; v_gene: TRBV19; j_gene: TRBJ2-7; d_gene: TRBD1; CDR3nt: TGTGCCAGTAGTATTTCGGGGACAGGGAGGTACGAGCAGTACTTC; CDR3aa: CASSISGTGRYEQYF
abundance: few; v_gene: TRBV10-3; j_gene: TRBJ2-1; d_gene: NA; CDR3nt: TGTGCCATCAGTGAGTCGACGCGCGGACCCCCCTACTACAATGAGCAGTTCTTC; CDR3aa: CAISESTRGPPYYNEQFF
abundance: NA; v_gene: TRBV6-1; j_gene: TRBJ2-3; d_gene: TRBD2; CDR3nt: TGTGCCAGCAGTGAACTTGGACTAGCGGGGAGGACAGATACGCAGTATTTT; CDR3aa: CASSELGLAGRTDTQYF
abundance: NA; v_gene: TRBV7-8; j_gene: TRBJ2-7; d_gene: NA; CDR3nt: TGTGCCAGCAGCTTAGCGCCCACGGGCGAGCAGTACTTC; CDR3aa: CASSLAPTGEQYF
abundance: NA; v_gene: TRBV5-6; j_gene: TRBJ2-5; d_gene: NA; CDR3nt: TGTGCCAGCAGCCAGGGACTGGGACAGTTAGAAGAGACCCAGTACTTC; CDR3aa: CASSQGLGQLEETQYF
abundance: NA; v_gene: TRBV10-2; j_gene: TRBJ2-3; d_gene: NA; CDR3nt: TGCGCCAGCAGGCCAACTAGCACAGATACGCAGTATTTT; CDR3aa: CASRPTSTDTQYF
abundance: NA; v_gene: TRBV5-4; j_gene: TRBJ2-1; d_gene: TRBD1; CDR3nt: TGTGCCAGCAGCTCCCAGGGTAGGGGGCGAGCCAATGAGCAGTTCTTC; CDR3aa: CASSSQGRGRANEQFF
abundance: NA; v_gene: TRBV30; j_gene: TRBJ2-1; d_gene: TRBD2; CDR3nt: TGTGCCTGGAGTGGGGACTGGGCTAGCGGGGGGCTAAAGAGCTCCTACAATGAGCAGTTCTTC; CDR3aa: CAWSGDWASGGLKSSYNEQFF
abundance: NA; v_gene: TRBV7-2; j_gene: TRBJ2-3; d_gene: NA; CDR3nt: TGTGCCAGCAGCGGGAATACGCAGTATTTT; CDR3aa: CASSGNTQYF
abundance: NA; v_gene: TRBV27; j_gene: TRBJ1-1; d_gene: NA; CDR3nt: TGTGCCAGCAGTTTATCGCCAGCCTGGGGGCACACTGAAGCTTTCTTT; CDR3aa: CASSLSPAWGHTEAFF
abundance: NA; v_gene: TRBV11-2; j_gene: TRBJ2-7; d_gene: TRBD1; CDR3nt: TGTGCCAGCAGACAGGGGGTGTACGAGCAGTACTTC; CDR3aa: CASRQGVYEQYF
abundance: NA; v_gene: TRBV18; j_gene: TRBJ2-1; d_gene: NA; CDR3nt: TGTGCCAGCTCCCCCGGCCACAATGAGCAGTTCTTC; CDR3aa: CASSPGHNEQFF
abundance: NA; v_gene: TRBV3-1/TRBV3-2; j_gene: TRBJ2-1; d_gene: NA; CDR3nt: TGTGCCAGTCACGTAGAGTTCTTC; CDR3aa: CASHVEFF
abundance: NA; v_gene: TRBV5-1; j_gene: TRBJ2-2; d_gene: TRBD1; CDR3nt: TGCGCCAGCAGTTCTGGGACAGGAAACACCGGGGAGCTGTTTTTT; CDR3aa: CASSSGTGNTGELFF
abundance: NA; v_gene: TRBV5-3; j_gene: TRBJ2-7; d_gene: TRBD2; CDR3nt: TGTGCCAGAAGCTCGCCGGGACTAGCGGACTACGAGCAGTACTTC; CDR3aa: CARSSPGLADYEQYF
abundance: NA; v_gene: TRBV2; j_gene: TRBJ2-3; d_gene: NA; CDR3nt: TGTGCCAGCAGTGAACAGCACAGCACCGGGGATACGCAGTATTTT; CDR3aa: CASSEQHSTGDTQYF
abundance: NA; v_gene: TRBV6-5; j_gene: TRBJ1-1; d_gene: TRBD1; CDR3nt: TGTGCCAGCAGTTACTCAGGGGGCGGATATGAAGCTTTCTTT; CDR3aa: CASSYSGGGYEAFF
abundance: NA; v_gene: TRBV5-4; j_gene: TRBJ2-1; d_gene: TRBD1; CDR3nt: TGTGCCAGCAGCTTGGGGACAGGGGGGGCATACAATGAGCAGTTCTTC; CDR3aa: CASSLGTGGAYNEQFF
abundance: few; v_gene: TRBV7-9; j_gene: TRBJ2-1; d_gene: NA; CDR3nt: TGTGCCAGCAGCTTACAAAATGAGCAGTTCTTC; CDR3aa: CASSLQNEQFF
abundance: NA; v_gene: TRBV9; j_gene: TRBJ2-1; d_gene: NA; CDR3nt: TGTGCCAGCAGCCCCCGTAGGGGGTTATATTACAATGAGCAGTTCTTC; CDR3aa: CASSPRRGLYYNEQFF
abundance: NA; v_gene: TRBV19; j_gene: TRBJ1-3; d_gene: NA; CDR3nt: TGTGCCAGTAGTACAGGGACAACCTCTGGAAACACCATATATTTT; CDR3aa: CASSTGTTSGNTIYF
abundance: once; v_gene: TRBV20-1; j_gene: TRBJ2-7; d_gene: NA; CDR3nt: TGCAGTGCCCCCAGGGGAGGCGAGCAGTACTTC; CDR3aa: CSAPRGGEQYF
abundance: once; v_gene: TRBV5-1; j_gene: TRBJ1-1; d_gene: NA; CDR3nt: TGCGCCAGCAGCTTGGTCGGGGGTGATAGCACTGAAGCTTTCTTT; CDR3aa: CASSLVGGDSTEAFF
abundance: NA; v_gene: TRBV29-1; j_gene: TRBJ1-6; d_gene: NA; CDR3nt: TGCAGCGTCAGGGAGAGGTCCTATAATTCACCCCTCCACTTT; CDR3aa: CSVRERSYNSPLHF
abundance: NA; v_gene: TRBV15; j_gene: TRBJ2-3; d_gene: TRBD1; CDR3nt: TGTGCCACTGGCAAGGGGGCCCCAGATACGCAGTATTTT; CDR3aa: CATGKGAPDTQYF
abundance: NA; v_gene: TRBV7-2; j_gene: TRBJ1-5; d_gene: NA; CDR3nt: TGTGCCAGCAGCAGCCGCGGGGGGCCCCAGCATTTT; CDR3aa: CASSSRGGPQHF
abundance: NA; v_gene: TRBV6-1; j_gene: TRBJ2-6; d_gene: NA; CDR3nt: TGTGCCAGCGTCCTCGCGGGGGCCAACGTCCTGACTTTC; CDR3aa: CASVLAGANVLTF
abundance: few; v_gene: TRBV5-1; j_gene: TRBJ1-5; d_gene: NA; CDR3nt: TGCGCCAGCAGCTTGGATGGTAGCAATCAGCCCCAGCATTTT; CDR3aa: CASSLDGSNQPQHF
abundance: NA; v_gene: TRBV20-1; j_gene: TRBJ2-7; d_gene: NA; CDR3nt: TGCAGTGCTAGAGTCATGGGGGAGCAGTACTTC; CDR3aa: CSARVMGEQYF
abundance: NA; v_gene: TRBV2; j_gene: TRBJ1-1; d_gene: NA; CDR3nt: TGTGCCAGCAGTGTTTTACAGAAGAACACTGAAGCTTTCTTT; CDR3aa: CASSVLQKNTEAFF
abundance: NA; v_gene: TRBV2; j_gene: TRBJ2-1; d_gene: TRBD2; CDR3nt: TGTGCCAGCAGAAGACTAGCGGGGGGGAACAATGAGCAGTTCTTC; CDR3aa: CASRRLAGGNNEQFF
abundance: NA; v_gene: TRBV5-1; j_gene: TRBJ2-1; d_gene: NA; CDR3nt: TGCGCCAGCAGCTCCCAGGGGGGAGATGAGCAGTTCTTC; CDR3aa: CASSSQGGDEQFF
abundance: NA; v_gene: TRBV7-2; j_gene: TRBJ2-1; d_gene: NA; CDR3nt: TGTGCCAGCAGCTTAGCGGACAGCTCCTACAATGAGCAGTTCTTC; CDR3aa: CASSLADSSYNEQFF
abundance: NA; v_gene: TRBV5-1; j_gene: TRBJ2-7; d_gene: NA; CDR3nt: TGCGCCAGCAGCCTGGCCCTCGGGGCCTACGAGCAGTACTTC; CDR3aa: CASSLALGAYEQYF
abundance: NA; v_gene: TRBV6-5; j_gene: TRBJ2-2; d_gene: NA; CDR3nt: TGTGCCAGCAGGAGGGGTAGACGCACCGGGGAGCTGTTTTTT; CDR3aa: CASRRGRRTGELFF
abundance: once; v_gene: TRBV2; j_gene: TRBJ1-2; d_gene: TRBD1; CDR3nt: TGTGCCAGCAGTGCGGAACAGGGGACATCTAGGGGCTACACCTTC; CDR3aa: CASSAEQGTSRGYTF
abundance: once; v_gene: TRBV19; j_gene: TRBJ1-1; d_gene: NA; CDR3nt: TGTGCCAGTAGCTCAGGGGAGGTTAAGGCCACTGAAGCTTTCTTT; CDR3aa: CASSSGEVKATEAFF
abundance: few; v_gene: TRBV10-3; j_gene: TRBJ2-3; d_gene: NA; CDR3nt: TGTGCCATCACCAGAAATGTCGAGGGCGCAGATACGCAGTATTTT; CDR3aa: CAITRNVEGADTQYF
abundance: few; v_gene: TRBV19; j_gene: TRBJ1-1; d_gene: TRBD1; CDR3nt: TGTGCCAGTAGTACGCAGGGGGCCCACACTGAAGCTTTCTTT; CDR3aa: CASSTQGAHTEAFF
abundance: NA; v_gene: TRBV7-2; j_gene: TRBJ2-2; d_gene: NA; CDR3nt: TGTGCCAGCAGCTTAGTTCGTGGCAGCCGTACCGGGGAGCTGTTTTTT; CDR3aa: CASSLVRGSRTGELFF
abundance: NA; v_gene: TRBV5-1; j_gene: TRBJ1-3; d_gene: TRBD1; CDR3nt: TGCGCCAGCAGCGATACAGGGGCGCTTGGAAACACCATATATTTT; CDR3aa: CASSDTGALGNTIYF
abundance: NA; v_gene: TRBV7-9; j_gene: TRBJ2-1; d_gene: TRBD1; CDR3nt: TGTGCCAGCAGCTTGACAGGGGGCAATGAGCAGTTCTTC; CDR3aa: CASSLTGGNEQFF